This T cell receptor beta chain was recovered during a study of T cells after yellow fever vaccination. The CDR3 covers 15 residues. V lost 3 bases to trimming and J lost 5 bases; unmatched junction nucleotides: 5. From germline, CDR1 is SGHRS and CDR2 YFSETQ. This clonotype came up many times. Study-level findings and limits: Few clonotypes appeared in both CD4 and CD8 compartments. Clones from primary vaccination mostly reappeared after the booster (roughly 97% CD4, just over 85% CD8).

As TCR cDNA was made by 5'RACE template switching, a universal primer site and UMIs were added. TCRdb used MiXCR to reprocess the 5' RACE reads, holding one entry per CDR3 protein. The table includes fewer than 20,000 distinct CDR3 sequences, 4% detected once. Sequenced material: PBMCs, either bulk or a sorted T-cell subset (CD4+, CD8+, memory, or dextramer-sorted; not recorded which), taken 15 days after the yellow fever booster vaccination. This receptor was obtained from a man aged 25 to 45 who received the YFV17D yellow fever vaccine. The chain is built from TRBV5-1 and TRBJ2-2; 9 bases map to TRBD2. CDR3 sequence (DNA): TGCGCCAGCAGCTGGAGTAGCGGGAGTACCGGGGAGCTGTTTTTT. It translates to CASSWSSGSTGELFF.